This entry lists 9 T cell receptor beta chains sequenced from one sample in a study of shared clonotypes between healthy human individuals. Profiled with immunoSEQ multiplex PCR; TCRdb holds only in-frame clones, not every one. This sample has some 2,000,000 clones, with 85% to 95% found just once. The source material was naive CD4+ T cells sorted from blood. Subset defined: CD45RA+ positively selected. The receptor source for this set is a young man in good health.

Concerning this clone itself: An end of the junction does not agree with germline; a read error may underlie this. This rearrangement joins TRBV5-1 to TRBJ1-1; 10 bases fit TRBD1. The CDR3 totals 15 residues. Germline CDR1 SGHRS, CDR2 YFSETQ. This CDR3 reads CASSIGTGVNTEAFF. CDR3 bases: TGCGCCAGCAGCATCGGGACAGGGGTGAATACTGAAGCTTTCTTT.

The chain joins TRBV11-3 to TRBJ1-6; D remains ambiguous. From germline, CDR1 is SGHNT and CDR2 YENEEA. CDR3 length equals 13 residues. Trimming shortened V by 4 bases and J by 6 bases, and 7 bases separated the two germline ends. CDR3 in amino acids: CASSSGPNSPLHF. In nucleotides, the CDR3 is TGTGCCAGCAGCTCCGGACCTAATTCACCCCTCCACTTT.

The chain links TRBV4-2 to TRBJ1-5, with D unresolved. Per germline, CDR1 LGHNA and CDR2 YNFKEQ. The CDR3 spans 16 residues. V shed 3 bases and J shed 1 base, with 13 bases lying between them. CDR3 sequence: CASSHATGESNQPQHF. CDR3 DNA sequence: TGTGCCAGCAGCCACGCAACGGGTGAGAGCAATCAGCCCCAGCATTTT.

The gene calls are TRBV9 and TRBJ2-3; D gene unclear. Deletions cut 2 bases from V and 6 bases from J, with 10 bases between. CDR1 is SGDLS and CDR2 is YYNGEE in the germline V gene. The CDR3 has 13 amino acids. CDR3 region: CASSVGPQDTQYF. The CDR3, as DNA: TGTGCCAGCAGCGTCGGACCCCAGGATACGCAGTATTTT.

This clone is a singleton in its sample. The chain recombines TRBV5-1 with TRBJ2-7; maybe TRBD2 (5 bases). V lost 4 bases and J 9 bases, leaving 17 bases between the germline ends. Germline V lookup: CDR1 SGHRS, CDR2 YFSETQ. The CDR3 totals 13 residues. The CDR3, as DNA: TGCGCCAGCAGCGGGGTCTCGAGGGAACGGCAGTACTTC. Protein sequence: CASSGVSRERQYF.

The chain recombines TRBV7-8 with TRBJ2-5, with D hard to call. V was shortened by 5 bases and J by 5 bases, with 9 bases between the two germline ends. CDR3 length: 12 amino acids. Looked up from germline, CDR1 is SGHVS and CDR2 is FQNEAQ. CDR3 sequence reads: CASSPRWETQYF. The CDR3 DNA reads as TGTGCCAGCAGCCCCCGGTGGGAGACCCAGTACTTC.

The count of this clone is one. Written as DNA, the CDR3 is TGCGCCAGCAGCCAAGGTCAGGCTCAGGGGATAGCCAAAAACATTCAGTACTTC. This sequence encodes CASSQGQAQGIAKNIQYF. The chain carries TRBV4-1 and TRBJ2-4; perhaps TRBD1 as D (6 bases). The CDR3 covers 18 residues. V lost 1 base to trimming and J lost 0 bases, with 16 bases between them. The germline V gene has CDR1 MGHRA and CDR2 YSYEKL.

This sequence joins TRBV15 and TRBJ1-3, with 7 positions matching TRBD1. The trim removed 4 bases at V and 0 bases at J, leaving 12 bases unmatched. The CDR3 is made up of 18 amino acids. Germline V gene lookup returns CDR1 LNHNV and CDR2 YYDKDF (reference sequence). CDR3 in amino acids: CATSKEVQGKSSGNTIYF. Here the CDR3 DNA reads TGTGCCACCAGCAAAGAGGTACAGGGGAAGAGCTCTGGAAACACCATATATTTT. The entire variable domain, with the rest obtained from reference TRBV15 and TRBJ1-3, is as follows: DAMVIQNPRYQVTQFGKPVTLSCSQTLNHNVMYWYQQKSSQAPKLLFHYYDKDFNNEADTPDNFQSRRPNTSFCFLDIRSPGLGDTAMYLCATSKEVQGKSSGNTIYFGEGSWLTVV.

V gene TRBV6-4 combines with J gene TRBJ1-1; D might be TRBD1 (6 bases). The CDR3 totals 15 residues. The V and J ends lost 2 bases and 1 base respectively, with 11 bases between them. CDR1 is MRHNA, CDR2 SNTAGT, per germline. CDR3: CASSDPLDRNTEAFF. The CDR3 DNA reads TGTGCCAGCAGTGACCCTTTGGACAGGAACACTGAAGCTTTCTTT.